The 14 T cell receptor beta chains below come from one sample, sequenced in a study of spatial heterogeneity in lung cancer. TCRdb redid the calling of the 5' RACE reads with MiXCR, one entry per CDR3 protein. The data hold around 12,000 distinct CDR3 sequences, with about 14% observed a single time. Described time point: sample taken at primary tumor resection. The study sequenced unsorted whole RNA from tumor, nontumor lung or frozen PBMC. The specimen was PBMCs, collected at surgery. The receptors were gathered from a male donor with early-stage non-small cell lung cancer.

In this sample, this clonotype turned up a few times. The V and J genes are TRBV3-1 and TRBJ1-2, with D maybe TRBD1 (6 bases). Between the trimmed V and J ends, which lost 1 base and 6 bases, there was a span of 12 bases. The CDR3 totals 14 residues. The germline V gene encodes CDR1 LGHDT and CDR2 YNNKEL (reference sequence). The CDR3 bases are TGTGCCAGCAGCCAAGTCGGGGGGCGGAATGGCTACACCTTC. Translating gives CASSQVGGRNGYTF.

This clonotype was detected a few times. This chain links TRBV20-1 with TRBJ2-7; D is perhaps TRBD2 (6 bases). This CDR3 has 14 residues. Germline CDR1 reads DFQATT; CDR2 reads SNEGSKA (reference sequence). Deletions cut 1 base from V and 1 base from J, with 11 bases between. This chain's CDR3 is CSARVGGASYEQYF. The CDR3 nucleotides read TGCAGTGCTAGAGTAGGCGGGGCATCCTACGAGCAGTACTTC.

The genes are TRBV11-2 and TRBJ1-2; maybe TRBD1 (6 bases). The V and J ends lost 5 bases and 4 bases respectively, with 17 bases between them. Germline V gene lookup returns CDR1 SGHAT and CDR2 FQNNGV. CDR3 size: 15 residues. The CDR3: CASSITRDTLYGYTF. Here the CDR3 DNA reads TGTGCCAGCAGCATAACCCGGGACACCCTCTATGGCTACACCTTC.

The genes are TRBV19 and TRBJ2-7; maybe TRBD1 (6 bases). Germline V gene sequence: CDR1 LNHDA, CDR2 SQIVND (reference sequence). Trimming pared 3 bases from V and 3 bases from J, leaving 15 bases between. The length of the CDR3 is 15 residues. The CDR3 DNA follows: TGTGCCAGTAGTATCGTCGGGACACCTAACTACGAGCAGTACTTC. Protein product: CASSIVGTPNYEQYF.

This clonotype was found many times. The chain uses TRBV7-8 and TRBJ2-6, with 7 bases fitting TRBD1. V shed 2 bases and J 0 bases; nucleotides not matched to a gene: 7. Looked up from germline, CDR1 is SGHVS and CDR2 is FQNEAQ. The CDR3 totals 18 residues. CDR3 DNA: TGTGCCAGCAGCTTAAAGGGACAGTTTTCCTCTGGGGCCAACGTCCTGACTTTC. Translating it yields CASSLKGQFSSGANVLTF.

The chain has TRBV6-5 and TRBJ2-7; no clear D gene. Trimming pared 5 bases from V and 3 bases from J, leaving 5 bases between. Germline V gives CDR1 MNHEY, CDR2 SVGAGI. CDR3 length: 11 amino acids. CDR3 DNA: TGTGCCAGCAGTGATCACTACGAGCAGTACTTC. This translates into CASSDHYEQYF.

V and J are TRBV4-3 and TRBJ2-5; maybe TRBD1 (6 bases). Looked up from germline, CDR1 is LGHNA and CDR2 is YSLEER. Trimming left V 3 bases short and J 2 bases short, with 13 bases between. This CDR3 region has 15 residues. CDR3 nucleotides: TGCGCCAGCAGCCACGCGTCCGACAGGCAAGAGACCCAGTACTTC. Amino acids: CASSHASDRQETQYF.

This clonotype was observed a few times. At one end, the junction sequence differs from germline, possibly due to a read error. The chain uses TRBV5-1 and TRBJ2-2; either TRBD1 or TRBD2 may fit D (6 bases each). This CDR3 is built from 15 residues. The germline V gene encodes CDR1 SGHRS and CDR2 YFSETQ. In DNA form, the CDR3 reads TGCGCCAGCAGATTGGGGGGCGCGAACACCGGGGAGCTGTTTTTT. Amino acids: CASRLGGANTGELFF.

This clonotype has at least ten counts. This chain connects TRBV3-1 to TRBJ2-5; 10 bases are shared with TRBD2. Unmatched junction bases numbered 7, after V lost 1 base and J lost 5 bases. Germline V gene data show CDR1 as LGHDT and CDR2 as YNNKEL (reference sequence). The CDR3 totals 16 residues. CDR3: CASSQGLAGDRETQYF. The CDR3 bases are TGTGCCAGCAGCCAAGGTCTAGCGGGGGATCGGGAGACCCAGTACTTC.

This clonotype was seen more than once but under ten times. The V and J genes are TRBV9 and TRBJ2-7, with D maybe TRBD2 (6 bases). Trimming took off 0 bases at V and 0 bases at J, with 10 bases between the two ends. The germline CDR1 and CDR2 sequences are SGDLS and YYNGEE. The CDR3 has 15 residues. The DNA for the CDR3 is TGTGCCAGCAGCGTAGACGGCGGGGCCTCCTACGAGCAGTACTTC. Translating it yields CASSVDGGASYEQYF.

The rearrangement joins TRBV5-1 to TRBJ2-2, with D hard to call. V was pared by 3 bases and J by 5 bases, with 11 bases between. The CDR3 is 14 residues long. The germline V gene encodes CDR1 SGHRS and CDR2 YFSETQ. The CDR3 nucleotides read TGCGCCAGCAGCTCCTCCTTGGGGACCGGGGAGCTGTTTTTT. Protein: CASSSSLGTGELFF.

This clonotype was seen repeatedly, ten times or more. The chain couples TRBV10-3 to TRBJ2-7; D not certain. V was clipped by 0 bases and J by 3 bases, with 9 bases between them. This CDR3 has 14 amino acids. Germline-derived CDR1 and CDR2 are ENHRY and SYGVKD. CDR3 DNA sequence: TGTGCCATCAGTGAGTCAACTGATGACTACGAGCAGTACTTC. Translated, it gives CAISESTDDYEQYF.

There are a few counts of this clonotype. The chain couples TRBV20-1 to TRBJ1-1; D not resolved. The CDR3 has 11 residues. V lost 2 bases, J lost 11 bases, and 12 bases lay in between. CDR1 is DFQATT and CDR2 is SNEGSKA in the germline V gene (reference sequence). The CDR3 DNA follows: TGCAGTGCTAGACTTTCTATCCTGGCTTTCTTT. Protein sequence: CSARLSILAFF.

The sample holds a few counts of this clonotype. The V call is TRBV11-1, the J call TRBJ2-6, with D possibly being TRBD1 (6 bases). Germline assignment: CDR1 SGHAT and CDR2 FQDESV (reference sequence). CDR3 length: 19 amino acids. V shed 4 bases and J shed 0 bases, with 19 bases lying between them. The CDR3 DNA reads as TGTGCCAGCAGCTACACAGGGACGGAACAGAGCTCTGGGGCCAACGTCCTGACTTTC. Its translation: CASSYTGTEQSSGANVLTF.